This TCR beta chain was retrieved from a study of vaccination and CD4 T cells after COVID-19. About the research overall: Post-COVID draws followed diagnosis by a median about 100 days (range 35 to 161). The cells were exposed to overlapping spike peptides originating from SARS-CoV-2, HCoV-NL63, HCoV-OC43 and HCoV-229E for stimulation.

This CDR3 has 12 amino acids. After removal of 6 bases from V and 7 bases from J, the junction contained 3 bases not matched to a gene. Findings and limits, study-wide: Sampling was limited to relatively few convalescent patients, with no early post-infection timepoints studied.

In regard to this clonotype: Its antigen remains unknown.

Sequenced with the Oncomine TCR Beta short-read assay was DNA taken from cultured CD4+ T cells. TCRdb reprocessed the PCR reads with MiXCR, giving one entry per CDR3 protein. The sample has 13,000 or so distinct CDR3 sequences, 54% seen once. This sample's treatment: roughly nine-day PBMC culture with coronavirus spike peptide pools or control peptides (ViraFEST assay). The source was cultured CD4+ T cells from blood, collected after SARS-CoV-2 vaccination. This sequence joins TRBV12-3 or TRBV12-4 and TRBJ1-5; TRBD1 aligns across 7 bases. The sequence came from a human donor with COVID-19. The CDR3 is CASSTGEQPQHF. CDR3 coding DNA: TGTGCCAGCAGCACAGGGGAACAGCCCCAGCATTTT.